Detailed here is one TCR beta chain. The antigen is undetermined. A read error may account for a junction end that differs from germline. CDR3 length: 15 amino acids. The V gene's germline CDR1 is SEHNR and CDR2 FQNEAQ (reference sequence). This entry belongs to a study of regulatory T cells in long-lasting Graves disease. Combining iRepertoire HTBI primers with Arm-PCR of CDR3 regions, the authors built TCR beta libraries. TCRdb re-called the multiplex PCR reads with MiXCR, one entry per CDR3 protein. The table has fewer than 400,000 distinct CDR3 sequences, around 21% seen once. Time point denoted: persistent/refractory GD, antithyroid drugs over 5 years with positive TRAb. Extracted RNA from PBMCs served as the source of the TCR library. Study conclusions and caveats: It was in persistent disease that TRBV28, TRBJ1-2 and TRBJ2-5 were favored.

Here the sequenced sample was peripheral blood mononuclear cells (PBMCs), taken when the disease was refractory, from a patient treated with antithyroid drugs. The clonotype was recovered from a female donor with Graves disease. This chain uses TRBV7-9 with TRBJ2-7, with TRBD2 matching 8 bases. CDR3 DNA sequence: TGTGCCAGCAGCTCCCCAGCGAGCGGGAGCTACGAGCGGTACTTC. It encodes CASSSPASGSYERYF.